Shown below are 16 T cell receptor beta chains from a single sample sequenced in a study of T cell responses to AZD1222 COVID-19 vaccine. TCRdb's table, derived via immunoSEQ multiplex PCR, lists solely in-frame clones and lacks some. The sample yields 70,000 to 95,000 clones, over 85% seen once. The sequences come from peripheral blood, collected on day 0 of MenACWY control vaccination. The source is an adult in good health.

The chain joins TRBV5-6 to TRBJ1-6, with D unresolved. V lost 0 bases and J 7 bases, leaving 14 bases between the germline ends. This CDR3 is 16 amino acids long. Germline CDR1 SGHDT, CDR2 YYEEEE. CDR3 in DNA: TGTGCCAGCAGCTTGGGCTCTGGCGGAACCAATTCACCCCTCCACTTT. It specifies CASSLGSGGTNSPLHF.

The chain links TRBV19 to TRBJ1-2, with a weak D call TRBD1 (5 bases). Per the germline V gene, CDR1 is LNHDA and CDR2 is SQIVND (reference sequence). Between the trimmed V and J ends, which lost 3 bases and 4 bases, there was a span of 15 bases. The CDR3 length is 15 residues. The CDR3 loop is CASSIGTGSAYGYTF. The CDR3, as DNA: TGTGCCAGTAGTATCGGGACGGGGAGCGCCTATGGCTACACCTTC.

This sequence joins TRBV7-2 and TRBJ2-2, with a weak D call TRBD2 (6 bases). This CDR3 has 15 amino acids. Germline lookup yields CDR1 SGHTA and CDR2 FQGNSA. Trimming left V 4 bases short and J 0 bases short, with 9 bases between. This CDR3 reads CASSSLASNTGELFF. The CDR3 nucleotides read TGTGCCAGCAGCTCCCTAGCGTCGAACACCGGGGAGCTGTTTTTT. The full variable domain, with the rest looked up from reference TRBV7-2 and TRBJ2-2, is GAGVSQSPSNKVTEKGKDVELRCDPISGHTALYWYRQSLGQGLEFLIYFQGNSAPDKSGLPSDRFSAERTGGSVSTLTIQRTQQEDSAVYLCASSSLASNTGELFFGEGSRLTVL.

The chain couples TRBV19 to TRBJ2-5, with 9 nucleotides matching TRBD1. CDR3 size: 14 residues. After removal of 6 bases from V and 4 bases from J, the junction contained 6 bases not matched to a gene. CDR1 and CDR2 (germline): LNHDA, SQIVND (reference sequence). As DNA, the CDR3 is TGTGCCAGTAGCTCACAGGGGGCGAGAGAGACCCAGTACTTC. Translated: CASSSQGARETQYF.

The genes are TRBV6-2 or TRBV6-3 and TRBJ2-3; 10 nucleotides align to TRBD1. Germline V CDR1 and CDR2: MNHEY, SVGEGT. The J segment lost 2 bases and the V segment lost 5 bases, leaving 4 bases of the junction unmatched. The CDR3 has 15 residues. The CDR3 protein is CASSRGQGITDTQYF. The CDR3 region has the DNA TGTGCCAGCAGTAGGGGACAGGGGATCACAGATACGCAGTATTTT.

This clone was counted a single time. The J gene is TRBJ1-2, the V gene TRBV6-5; D remains unclear. Trimming cost V 8 bases and J 8 bases, with 15 bases left between them. CDR3 length: 12 residues. Germline V gives CDR1 MNHEY, CDR2 SVGAGI. CDR3 amino acids: CASSVVGEGYTF. CDR3 DNA sequence: TGTGCCAGCTCGGTAGTAGGAGAGGGCTACACCTTC.

The CDR3 DNA follows: TGTGCCAGCAGTTTAATACAGGGGAGCTCCTATAATTCACCCCTCCACTTT. Residues: CASSLIQGSSYNSPLHF. The J gene is TRBJ1-6, the V gene TRBV28; 7 bases agree with TRBD1. Per germline, CDR1 MDHEN and CDR2 SYDVKM. V trimming: 2 bases; J trimming: 0 bases; junction bases outside the gene matches: 4. This CDR3 spans 17 amino acids.

The chain recombines TRBV2 with TRBJ1-3; no clear D gene. Germline-derived CDR1 and CDR2 are SNHLY and FYNNEI. Trimming left V 6 bases short and J 0 bases short, with 3 bases between. The CDR3 runs 12 residues. DNA for the CDR3: TGTGCCAGCAGCCTCTCTGGAAACACCATATATTTT. As protein: CASSLSGNTIYF.

The chain couples TRBV19 to TRBJ2-6, with D perhaps given as TRBD1 or TRBD2 (5 bases each). The germline gives CDR1 LNHDA, CDR2 SQIVND (reference sequence). The CDR3 runs 17 residues. Trimming removed 6 bases from V and 1 base from J, with 16 bases in between. The CDR3 is CASRGDGVTSGANVLTF. The CDR3 bases are TGTGCCAGTAGAGGGGACGGGGTAACTTCTGGGGCCAACGTCCTGACTTTC. The full variable domain, in which reference TRBV19 and TRBJ2-6 provide the parts outside the CDR3, is DGGITQSPKYLFRKEGQNVTLSCEQNLNHDAMYWYRQDPGQGLRLIYYSQIVNDFQKGDIAEGYSVSREKKESFPLTVTSAQKNPTAFYLCASRGDGVTSGANVLTFGAGSRLTVL.

V usage is TRBV5-8 and J usage is TRBJ1-1; 8 nucleotides line up with TRBD1. The CDR3 covers 11 residues. CDR1 and CDR2 (germline): SGHTS, YDEGEE. Trimming at V came to 8 bases and at J to 8 bases, leaving 5 bases not matched to a gene. The CDR3 coding sequence is TGTGCCAGTTTACAGGGGGGCGAAGCTTTCTTT. Its protein product is CASLQGGEAFF.

CDR3 DNA: TGTGCCAGCAGCGAACGGACCGGGAACTATGGCTACACCTTC. This gives the protein CASSERTGNYGYTF. The V gene is TRBV5-8, the J gene TRBJ1-2, with D unclear. In germline, CDR1 is SGHTS, CDR2 YDEGEE. This CDR3 is 14 amino acids long. Between the trimmed V and J ends, which lost 4 bases and 2 bases, there was a span of 12 bases.

The J gene is TRBJ1-6, the V gene TRBV2, with a possible D match to TRBD1 (5 bases). V lost 6 bases to trimming and J lost 2 bases, with 11 bases between them. Germline V gene lookup returns CDR1 SNHLY and CDR2 FYNNEI. The CDR3 covers 15 residues. CDR3 bases: TGTGCCAGCAGCGCAGGGTCCACCTATAATTCACCCCTCCACTTT. As protein: CASSAGSTYNSPLHF.

The chain combines TRBV5-5 with TRBJ1-5; D perhaps matches TRBD1 (6 bases). The CDR3 spans 15 residues. Deletions cut 0 bases from V and 5 bases from J, with 12 bases between. Germline V gives CDR1 SGHKS, CDR2 YYEKEE (reference sequence). The CDR3, as DNA: TGTGCCAGCAGCTTGGGGGGGACATCTGATCAGCCCCAGCATTTT. This translates into CASSLGGTSDQPQHF.

The rearrangement uses TRBV4-3 and TRBJ1-2; D uncertain. The CDR3 is 14 residues long. Trimming removed 0 bases at V and 8 bases at J, with 13 bases between. The germline V gene encodes CDR1 LGHNA and CDR2 YSLEER. The CDR3 sequence is CASSQDSWAGGYTF. CDR3 nucleotide sequence: TGCGCCAGCAGCCAAGACTCTTGGGCGGGAGGCTACACCTTC.

The chain's CDR3 is CASSLARQDPYYTF. CDR3 in DNA: TGTGCCAGCAGCTTAGCTCGGCAGGACCCCTACTACACCTTC. The chain has TRBV7-2 and TRBJ1-2; D gene uncertain. The V end was cut by 0 bases, the J end by 10 bases, with 15 bases between. The CDR3 spans 14 residues. In germline, CDR1 is SGHTA, CDR2 FQGNSA.

This clone appeared a single time. The chain combines TRBV9 with TRBJ1-5, with unresolved D. The CDR3 is 15 residues long. CDR1 and CDR2 from the germline V gene are SGDLS and YYNGEE. V gave up 0 bases and J gave up 0 bases, with 7 bases separating them. The DNA for the CDR3 is TGTGCCAGCAGCGTAGCTGGGGATAGCAATCAGCCCCAGCATTTT. Translating it yields CASSVAGDSNQPQHF.